This T cell receptor (beta chain) was sequenced during a study of T-cell memory formation after mild COVID-19. TCRdb re-analysed the 5' RACE reads in MiXCR, keeping a single row per CDR3 protein. The sample includes around 320,000 distinct CDR3 sequences, more than 13% of them seen just once. Germline lookup yields CDR1 SGHAT and CDR2 FQNNGV. V lost 2 bases and J lost 5; bases outside the gene matches: 4. The CDR3 is 14 residues long. This sequence was found in a man aged 18 to 29 who had mild COVID-19 (a few samples of this study predate the infection). Cell type and time point are not known. The V call is TRBV11-2, the J call TRBJ2-5, with 8 positions matching TRBD2. The specimen sequenced was PBMCs or a T cell subset sorted from them (not recorded which). CDR3 residues: CASSLSTGGETQYF. The CDR3 DNA reads TGTGCCAGCAGCTTAAGTACGGGGGGGGAGACCCAGTACTTC.